This TCR beta chain was retrieved from a study of chronic HIV infection and antiretroviral therapy (dated by TCRdb to 2015 to 2017). Receptor amplification or capture employed 5' RACE. Instrument used: Illumina MiSeq. TCRdb trimmed public reads at Q25 via fastp, called clones via MiXCR and kept in-frame beta chains. Records with the same CDR3 protein are collapsed into one entry carrying the most frequent genes and DNA. A total of around 30,000 distinct CDR3 sequences appear in this sample, around 9% of them only once. Over 2% of the sample rests with the top ten. A distance of 10 bases separates the germline ends of V and J, which lose 4 bases and 0 bases respectively. The germline V gene yields SGHRS for CDR1 and YFSETQ for CDR2. The CDR3 covers 14 residues, taking in both the cysteine and the phenylalanine. CDR3 DNA only is kept here, 42 bases in frame from base 1. This clonotype was observed at least ten times. The specificity of this receptor is unknown. Qualities for individual bases were not recorded, and no much larger clone is one base off.

Material for sequencing was peripheral blood. This sequence uses TRBV5-1 and TRBJ1-1; TRBD1 is perhaps the D gene, given 5 matching bases. This clonotype was obtained from an adult who had HIV and had not received antiretroviral therapy, or was an uninfected healthy control (not recorded which). Here is the DNA: TGCGCCAGCAGCATAGGGGTCATGAACACTGAAGCTTTCTTT. Translated, it reads CASSIGVMNTEAFF.